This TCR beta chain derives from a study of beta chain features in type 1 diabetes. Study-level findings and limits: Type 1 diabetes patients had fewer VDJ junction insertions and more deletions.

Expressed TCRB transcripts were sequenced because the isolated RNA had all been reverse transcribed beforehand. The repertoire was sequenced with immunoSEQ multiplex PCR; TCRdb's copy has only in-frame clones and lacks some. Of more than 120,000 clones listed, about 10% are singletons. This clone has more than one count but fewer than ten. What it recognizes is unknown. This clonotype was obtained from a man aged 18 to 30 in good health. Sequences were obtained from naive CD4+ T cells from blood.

This CDR3 reads CASTPEGATGELFF. The CDR3 coding sequence is TGTGCCAGCACTCCTGAGGGGGCCACCGGGGAGCTGTTTTTT. This rearrangement joins TRBV18 to TRBJ2-2, with 7 bases fitting TRBD1. This CDR3 region has 14 residues. J was trimmed by 4 bases and V by 8 bases; bases with no gene match: 7. The germline CDR1 and CDR2 sequences are KGHSH and LQKENI. The entire variable domain, with the rest obtained from reference TRBV18 and TRBJ2-2, is as follows: NAGVMQNPRHLVRRRGQEARLRCSPMKGHSHVYWYRQLPEEGLKFMVYLQKENIIDESGMPKERFSAEFPKEGPSILRIQQVVRGDSAAYFCASTPEGATGELFFGEGSRLTVL.